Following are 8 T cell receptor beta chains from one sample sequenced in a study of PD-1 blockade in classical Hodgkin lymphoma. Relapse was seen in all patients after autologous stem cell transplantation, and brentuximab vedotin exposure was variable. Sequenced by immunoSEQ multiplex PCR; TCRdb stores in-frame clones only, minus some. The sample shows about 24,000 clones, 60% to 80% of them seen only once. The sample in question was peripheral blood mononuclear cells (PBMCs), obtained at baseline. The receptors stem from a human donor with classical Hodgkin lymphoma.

The CDR3, as DNA: TGTGCCAGCAGTCAGGGGGTAGCCAAAAACATTCAGTACTTC. It yields the protein CASSQGVAKNIQYF. This chain joins TRBV2 and TRBJ2-4, with 7 positions matching TRBD1. The CDR3 runs 14 residues. Germline assignment: CDR1 SNHLY and CDR2 FYNNEI. V shed 5 bases and J 0 bases; nucleotides not matched to a gene: 1.

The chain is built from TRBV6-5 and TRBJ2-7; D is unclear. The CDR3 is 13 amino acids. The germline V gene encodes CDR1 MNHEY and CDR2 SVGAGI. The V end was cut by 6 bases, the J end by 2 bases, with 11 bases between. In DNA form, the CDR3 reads TGTGCCAGCAGATCTGGGGTCACCTACGAGCAGTACTTC. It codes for CASRSGVTYEQYF.

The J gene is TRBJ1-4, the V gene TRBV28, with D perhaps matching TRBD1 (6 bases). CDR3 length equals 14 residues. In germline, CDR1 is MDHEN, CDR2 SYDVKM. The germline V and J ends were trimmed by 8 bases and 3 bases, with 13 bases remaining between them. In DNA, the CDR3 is TGTGCCAGCCGGCGGGGGGGCCCTAATGAAAAACTGTTTTTT. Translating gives CASRRGGPNEKLFF.

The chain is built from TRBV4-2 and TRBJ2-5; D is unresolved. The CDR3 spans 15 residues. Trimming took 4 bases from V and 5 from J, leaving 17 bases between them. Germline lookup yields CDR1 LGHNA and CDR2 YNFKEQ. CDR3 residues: CASSPTPDPRETQYF. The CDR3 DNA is TGTGCCAGCAGCCCCACTCCTGACCCTCGGGAGACCCAGTACTTC.

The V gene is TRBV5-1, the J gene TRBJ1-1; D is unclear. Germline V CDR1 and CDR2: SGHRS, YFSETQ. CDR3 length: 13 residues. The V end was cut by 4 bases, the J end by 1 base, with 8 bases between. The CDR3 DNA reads TGCGCCAGCAGCCTAACGCGGAACACTGAAGCTTTCTTT. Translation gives CASSLTRNTEAFF. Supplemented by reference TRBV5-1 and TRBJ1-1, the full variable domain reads KAGVTQTPRYLIKTRGQQVTLSCSPISGHRSVSWYQQTPGQGLQFLFEYFSETQRNKGNFPGRFSGRQFSNSRSEMNVSTLELGDSALYLCASSLTRNTEAFFGQGTRLTVV.

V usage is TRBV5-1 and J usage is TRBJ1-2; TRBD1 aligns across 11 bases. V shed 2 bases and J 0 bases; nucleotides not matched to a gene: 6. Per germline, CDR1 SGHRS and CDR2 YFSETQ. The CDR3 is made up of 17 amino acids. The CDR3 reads CASSLRTGGLSNYGYTF. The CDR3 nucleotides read TGCGCCAGCAGCTTACGGACAGGGGGCCTATCTAACTATGGCTACACCTTC.

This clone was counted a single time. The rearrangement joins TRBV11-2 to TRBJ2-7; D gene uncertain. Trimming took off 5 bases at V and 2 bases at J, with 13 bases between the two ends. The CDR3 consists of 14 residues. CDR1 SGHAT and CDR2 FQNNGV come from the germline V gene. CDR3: CASSPLGAAYEQYF. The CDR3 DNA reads TGTGCCAGCAGCCCACTCGGAGCCGCCTACGAGCAGTACTTC.

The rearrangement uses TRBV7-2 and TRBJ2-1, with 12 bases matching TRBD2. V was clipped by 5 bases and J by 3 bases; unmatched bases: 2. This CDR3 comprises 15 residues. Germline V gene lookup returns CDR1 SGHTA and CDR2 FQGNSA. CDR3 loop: CASSQLAGGYNEQFF. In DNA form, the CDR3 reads TGTGCCAGCAGCCAACTAGCGGGGGGCTACAATGAGCAGTTCTTC. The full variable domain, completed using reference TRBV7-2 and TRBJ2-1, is GAGVSQSPSNKVTEKGKDVELRCDPISGHTALYWYRQSLGQGLEFLIYFQGNSAPDKSGLPSDRFSAERTGGSVSTLTIQRTQQEDSAVYLCASSQLAGGYNEQFFGPGTRLTVL.